This T cell receptor (beta chain) was sequenced in a study of identifying expanded T cells in peripheral blood. The method was immunoSEQ multiplex PCR; TCRdb's version includes in-frame clones alone and lacks a portion of them. Counted here are about 78,000 clones, around nine tenths occurring once; the ten biggest clones make up under 20%. Study-wide findings and caveats: Variance in clone template counts between approximately two-week samples significantly increased with total template count across all healthy donors.

Healthy donors had no documented immune events, such as infections, while sampled. As concerns this clone: Antigen unknown.

The TCR comes from a person aged 18 to 69 in good health. The sample consisted of blood.

CDR3 residues: CASSLAARGLENEQFF. For the CDR3, the DNA is TGTGCCAGCAGCCTCGCTGCACGGGGGCTCGAGAATGAGCAGTTCTTC. The chain carries TRBV9 and TRBJ2-1; the D gene could be TRBD1 or TRBD2 (6 bases each). CDR3 length equals 16 residues. Germline V lookup: CDR1 SGDLS, CDR2 YYNGEE. The V end was cut by 4 bases, the J end by 7 bases, with 21 bases between.